The present T cell receptor (beta chain) was sequenced within a study of T cell responses to AZD1222 COVID-19 vaccine. As for the study in general: Pooling covered second doses at about 4 or about 12 weeks.

Germline V lookup: CDR1 SGDLS, CDR2 YYNGEE. The CDR3 runs 14 residues. Trimming cost V 1 base and J 0 bases, with 4 bases left between them. Study-level points and caveats: In a largely white British group with more females than males, clonal diversity was possibly underestimated. After the peak T cell response, and only then, were repertoires sampled.

In regard to this clone: The target antigen is unknown.

Libraries were prepared by immunoSEQ multiplex PCR; TCRdb keeps only in-frame clonotypes and omits some of them. Of around 190,000 clones in the sample, approximately 92% were seen once. The genes are TRBV9 and TRBJ2-2; D not resolved. The sequencing used peripheral blood, collected on day 0 of AZD1222 vaccination. The clonotype originates from an adult in good health. This CDR3 reads CASSVRTNTGELFF. In DNA, the CDR3 is TGTGCCAGCAGCGTACGGACGAACACCGGGGAGCTGTTTTTT. The full variable domain, rest sourced from reference TRBV9 and TRBJ2-2, is DSGVTQTPKHLITATGQRVTLRCSPRSGDLSVYWYQQSLDQGLQFLIQYYNGEERAKGNILERFSAQQFPDLHSELNLSSLELGDSALYFCASSVRTNTGELFFGEGSRLTVL.